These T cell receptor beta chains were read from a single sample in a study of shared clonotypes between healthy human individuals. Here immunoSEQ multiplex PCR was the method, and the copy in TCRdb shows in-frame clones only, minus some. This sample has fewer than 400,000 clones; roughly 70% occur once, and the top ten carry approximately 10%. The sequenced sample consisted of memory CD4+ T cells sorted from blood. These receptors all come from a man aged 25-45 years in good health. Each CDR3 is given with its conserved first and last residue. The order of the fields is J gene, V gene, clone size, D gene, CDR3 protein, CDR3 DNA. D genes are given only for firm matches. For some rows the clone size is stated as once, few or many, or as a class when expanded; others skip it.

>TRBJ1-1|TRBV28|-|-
CESRGRMNTEAFF
TGTGAATCCCGGGGGAGGATGAACACTGAAGCTTTCTTT
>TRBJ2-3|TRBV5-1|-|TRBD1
CASSRDRGTDTQYF
TGCGCCAGCAGCCGGGACAGAGGCACAGATACGCAGTATTTT
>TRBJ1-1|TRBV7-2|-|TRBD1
CASRSTGQGVVGTEAFF
TGTGCCAGCAGGAGTACGGGACAGGGGGTTGTGGGCACTGAAGCTTTCTTT
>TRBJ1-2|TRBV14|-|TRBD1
CASSPGQDLYGYTF
TGTGCCAGCAGCCCGGGACAGGACCTCTATGGCTACACCTTC
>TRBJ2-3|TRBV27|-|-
CASSFVNTQYF
TGTGCCAGCAGTTTTGTGAATACGCAGTATTTT
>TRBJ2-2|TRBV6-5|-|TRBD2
CASTLSGGNTGELFF
TGTGCCAGCACCCTTAGCGGGGGGAACACCGGGGAGCTGTTTTTT
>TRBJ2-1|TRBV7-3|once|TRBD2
CASSSPTPGLAGGLSYNEQFF
TGTGCCAGCAGCTCCCCGACCCCGGGACTAGCGGGAGGTCTCTCCTACAATGAGCAGTTCTTC
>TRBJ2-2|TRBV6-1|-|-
CASSNRVGLFF
TGTGCCAGCAGCAACAGGGTCGGGCTGTTTTTT
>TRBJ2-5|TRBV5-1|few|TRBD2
CASSLLAGEETQYF
TGCGCCAGCAGCTTGCTAGCGGGCGAGGAGACCCAGTACTTC
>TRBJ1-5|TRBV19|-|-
CASSIEGRDNQPQHF
TGTGCCAGTAGTATAGAAGGCAGGGACAATCAGCCCCAGCATTTT
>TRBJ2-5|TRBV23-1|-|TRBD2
CASSPYSGSCETQYF
TGCGCCAGCAGTCCATATAGCGGGAGCTGCGAGACCCAGTACTTC
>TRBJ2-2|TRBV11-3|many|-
CASSGSGTYTGELFF
TGTGCCAGCAGCGGTTCCGGGACTTACACCGGGGAGCTGTTTTTT
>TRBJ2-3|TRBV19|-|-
CASSKQGSTDTQYF
TGTGCCAGTAGTAAGCAGGGGAGCACAGATACGCAGTATTTT
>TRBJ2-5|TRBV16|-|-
CASSQSSAQETQYF
TGTGCCAGCAGCCAATCTTCCGCCCAAGAGACCCAGTACTTC
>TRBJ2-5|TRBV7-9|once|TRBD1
CASRADRAQETQYF
TGTGCCAGCAGGGCGGACAGGGCTCAAGAGACCCAGTACTTC
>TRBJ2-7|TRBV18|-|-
CASSPKTGTYEQYF
TGTGCCAGCTCACCAAAGACAGGAACCTACGAGCAGTACTTC
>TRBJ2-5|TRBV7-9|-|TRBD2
CASSLGRTSGETQYF
TGTGCCAGCAGCTTAGGCCGGACTAGCGGAGAGACCCAGTACTTC
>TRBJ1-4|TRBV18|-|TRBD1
CASSLGQGASKNEKLFF
TGTGCCAGCTCACTCGGACAGGGGGCGTCGAAAAATGAAAAACTGTTTTTT
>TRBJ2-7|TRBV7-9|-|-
CASSHISSYEQYF
TGTGCCAGCAGCCACATTAGCTCCTACGAGCAGTACTTC
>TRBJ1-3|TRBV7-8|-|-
CASSLGSQTSGNTIYF
TGTGCCAGCAGCTTAGGTAGTCAGACCTCTGGAAACACCATATATTTT
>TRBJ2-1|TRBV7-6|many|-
CASSPSESSYNEQFF
TGTGCCAGCAGCCCTAGCGAAAGCTCCTACAATGAGCAGTTCTTC
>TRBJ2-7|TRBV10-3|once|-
CAIGLGGVYEQYF
TGTGCCATCGGACTAGGGGGGGTCTACGAGCAGTACTTC
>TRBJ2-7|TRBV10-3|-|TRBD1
CAARGTGVYEQYF
TGTGCCGCCCGGGGGACAGGGGTCTACGAGCAGTACTTC